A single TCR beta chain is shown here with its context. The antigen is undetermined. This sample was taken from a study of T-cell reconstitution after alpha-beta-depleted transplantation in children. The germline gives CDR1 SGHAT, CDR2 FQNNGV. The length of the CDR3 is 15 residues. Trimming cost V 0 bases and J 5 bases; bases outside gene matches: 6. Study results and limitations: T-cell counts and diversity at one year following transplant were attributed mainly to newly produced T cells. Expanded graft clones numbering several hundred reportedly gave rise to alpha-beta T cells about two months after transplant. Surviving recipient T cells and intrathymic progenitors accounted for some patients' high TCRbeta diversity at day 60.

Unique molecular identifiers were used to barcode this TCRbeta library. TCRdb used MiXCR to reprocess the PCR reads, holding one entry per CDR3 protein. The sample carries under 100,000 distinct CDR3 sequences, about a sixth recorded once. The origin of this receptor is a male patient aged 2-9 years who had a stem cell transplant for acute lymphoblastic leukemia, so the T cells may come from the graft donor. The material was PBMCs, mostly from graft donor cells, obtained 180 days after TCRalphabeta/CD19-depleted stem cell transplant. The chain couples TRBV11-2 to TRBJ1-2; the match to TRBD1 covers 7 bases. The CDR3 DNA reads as TGTGCCAGCAGCTTAGAACCGGGACAGCTTTATGGCTACACCTTC. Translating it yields CASSLEPGQLYGYTF.